The sequence of this T cell receptor beta chain was determined in a study of technical replicates of blood from several donors (dated by TCRdb to the late 2010s). The library was made by the immunoSEQ multiplex PCR assay. TCRdb re-hosts the immuneACCESS table, in-frame sequences only. Its copies lack some clones; in the studies checked, an unresolved V gene accounts for under half of them, and the cause for the rest is not known. The table for this sample lists around 80,000 clones; about 93% of them were counted only once. 0.3% to 0.45% of the sample goes to the ten largest clones. With regard to this clone: Its antigen specificity is not known. There are no base qualities to consult, and no much larger clone falls within one base.

From cysteine to phenylalanine, the CDR3 is 14 amino acids long. The only DNA kept is the CDR3, 42 bases in frame from the first base. CDR1 and CDR2 are drawn from the germline V gene (reference sequence): PRHDT, FYEKMQ. At the junction V is shortened by 2 bases and J by 5 bases, with 12 bases in between. The chain is assembled from TRBV13 and TRBJ2-5; tentative D gene TRBD1, with 6 bases matching. This sequence originates from a human donor in good health. Sequenced: T cells isolated from PBMCs. The base sequence is TGTGCCAGCAGCTTATACAGGGAAATTGAGACCCAGTACTTC. Translated, this gives CASSLYREIETQYF.